What follows is one T cell receptor beta chain and its context. Its antigen is unknown. With only one base between it and a far larger clone, this is likely a read error. A history of other malignancies or of prior chemotherapy or radiotherapy was absent in all patients, and node-negative disease was shown on CT and PET/CT in all patients. At each of the two time points, roughly 6.5 milliliters of peripheral venous blood were collected into EDTA tubes. PBMCs were isolated by Ficoll-Paque Plus density-gradient centrifugation. Immediately after collection, samples were stored at -80 degrees C until analysis. Taken from cysteine to phenylalanine, the CDR3 has 16 residues. Only the CDR3 portion is preserved as DNA: 48 bases, with reading frame beginning at the first base. V lost 4 bases and J lost 5 bases, and the count of bases not matched to a germline gene is 7. The germline V gene specifies MNHGY as CDR1 and SAAAGT as CDR2.

Two rounds of multiplex PCR on genomic DNA were used to amplify the TCR beta CDR3 region. In the first PCR round, primers specific to each TRBV and TRBJ gene were used, and the primer sequences were filed in Chinese patent CN105087789A. The second PCR round used universal primers. The Roche High Pure PCR Template Preparation Kit was used to extract genomic DNA from frozen PBMCs. Paired-end sequencing with 151 bp reads was performed on the libraries using an Illumina HiSeq 3000. Concerning the study's data processing: Raw reads lacking the multiplex PCR primer sequences were removed with CutAdapt. Using PEAR, the high-quality paired reads were merged into contigs. TRB V, D and J gene segments were assigned to each contig with MiXCR by alignment to reference sequences. To remove sequencing errors, CDR3 sequences were clustered according to base quality and sequence similarity. Diversity was measured as Shannon entropy normalized by the natural log of productive TCR sequence number. Clonality was defined as one minus Shannon entropy divided by the natural log of the number of unique clonotypes. Using the Youden index from ROC curves, the researchers picked the repertoire-metric cut-offs for progression-free survival, and all analyses were carried out in R 3.5.3. TCRdb reworked the public reads: Q25 trimming with fastp, MiXCR clone assembly, productive beta chains retained. Rows with a matching CDR3 protein are joined into one entry that keeps the most common DNA and genes. TCRdb, not the original authors, processed these V and J calls. Across this sample there are about 51,000 distinct CDR3 sequences, with about 37% seen only once. Together, the top ten hold approximately 9% of the sample.

These data originate in a study of prognosis after radiotherapy for stage I lung cancer (dated by TCRdb to 2020 to 2022). Regarding the complete study: Between April 2018 and early 2019, about 20 stage I NSCLC patients were enrolled in Nanjing, China. The patients included around 13 who had newly diagnosed primary stage I lung tumors, along with four or five others who had oligometastatic NSCLC after their primary tumor had been surgically resected. Every patient was regarded as medically inoperable, because of comorbidities in about a dozen cases and refusal of surgery in more than 5 cases. The cohort was made up of roughly 13 men and about 6 women, with a median age of approximately 74 years and an age range of about 53 to 85 years. Squamous cell carcinoma histology was identified in roughly seven patients, and adenocarcinoma histology was identified in twelve patients. SBRT was delivered in 3 to 5 fractions with a biologically effective dose of at least 100 Gy, and image-guided IMRT or VMAT was used for delivery. No patient received concurrent therapy alongside SBRT. Distant metastases were developed by four of the 19 patients after SBRT, at a median of around seven months, whereas no significant progression was observed in the other 15 patients. Peripheral blood TCR beta repertoires were profiled in stage I NSCLC patients before and after stereotactic body radiotherapy, and the repertoires were related to distant failure. A total of about 38 blood samples from about 19 patients were sequenced, with one sample obtained before and one obtained after SBRT for each patient.

General findings and caveats noted by the study authors: Differences in TRBV and TRBJ usage frequencies by metastasis status were reportedly observed in two V genes at baseline and in roughly ten V and two J genes after SBRT. A decrease in unique TCR clone counts was observed after SBRT (median 10,088 before versus several thousand after; Wilcoxon paired P=0.011). Post-SBRT Shannon entropy and its change from baseline were lower in patients who developed distant metastases; baseline Shannon entropy was not associated with metastases. No adjustment for multiple comparisons was applied to any of the reported P values. The study was limited by its small cohort and short follow-up, and the findings require independent validation. No determination of tumor specificity was made for expanded TCR clones.

The input for sequencing was PBMCs, taken before or after stereotactic body radiation therapy (not recorded which). This sequence uses TRBV6-8 and TRBJ2-1; TRBD2 fits 11 bases in the junction. The clonotype was recovered from a donor aged 50 or older with non-small cell lung cancer. CDR3 sequence: CASSSPSGRSNNEQFF. The nucleotide sequence reads as follows: TGTGCCAGCAGTTCCCCTAGCGGGAGGTCAAACAATGAGCAGTTCTTC.